The entry below gives a single T cell receptor (beta chain) sequence along with its context. The age range of participants was about 18 to 89 years, with residence in approximately 25 US areas. This entry is derived from a study of blood T cell repertoires in COVID-19. Across the whole study: Samples came from the United States, Italy and Spain, spanning acute and convalescent COVID-19.

Clones were sequenced by immunoSEQ multiplex PCR, and TCRdb holds only the in-frame ones, with some missing. The sample yields about 270,000 clones, 85% to 90% seen once. The V and J ends lost 5 bases and 0 bases respectively, with 20 bases between them. This CDR3 has 18 residues. Germline assignment: CDR1 LNHNV and CDR2 YYDKDF (reference sequence). V and J are TRBV15 and TRBJ2-4; weak D call: TRBD2 (6 bases). The receptor comes from a woman aged 18 to 35 who had recovered from COVID-19. Sample: PBMCs or T cells enriched from blood (not recorded which). The CDR3 DNA sequence: TGTGCCACCAGCCCCGGGCTTTCCGGGGGACTAGCCAAAAACATTCAGTACTTC. This translates into CATSPGLSGGLAKNIQYF.